This record looks at one TCR beta chain sequence and its context. Method: immunoSEQ multiplex PCR; TCRdb's copy keeps in-frame clones and lacks some. Among 15,000 to 20,000 clones listed, around nine tenths were seen once. This sample was taken from a study of blood T cell repertoires in COVID-19. The CDR3 has 15 residues. V dropped 6 bases and J dropped 4; count of bases not matched to a gene: 10. CDR1 is MNHNY and CDR2 is SVGAGI in the germline V gene (reference sequence). This receptor was obtained from a woman of 80 years or more with COVID-19, enrolled during active disease. Sequencing was performed on peripheral blood. V usage is TRBV6-6 and J usage is TRBJ1-2; TRBD1 matches at 8 bases. The CDR3 here is CASSPRQGPTYGYTF. For the CDR3, the DNA is TGTGCCAGCAGCCCCAGACAGGGGCCAACCTATGGCTACACCTTC.